The 22 T cell receptor beta chains below all came from one sample that was sequenced in a study of blood T cell repertoires in COVID-19. The assay was immunoSEQ multiplex PCR, and TCRdb's table has in-frame clones only and misses some. The sample has 15,000 to 20,000 clones, 65% to 85% seen once. The sample was peripheral blood. These receptors originate from a human donor in a cohort sampled during active COVID-19.

This chain joins TRBV20-1 and TRBJ2-3, with TRBD2 matching over 8 bases. The CDR3 runs to 14 residues. The junction had 7 bases not matched to a gene; V was cut back by 3 bases and J by 5 bases. Germline assignment: CDR1 DFQATT and CDR2 SNEGSKA (reference sequence). The chain's CDR3 is CSASLGRAGDTQYF. The CDR3 DNA is TGCAGTGCTAGTCTCGGGAGGGCCGGAGATACGCAGTATTTT.

The chain carries TRBV10-3 and TRBJ1-5, with unresolved D. CDR1 is ENHRY and CDR2 is SYGVKD in the germline V gene. CDR3 length: 14 residues. The V end was cut by 0 bases, the J end by 2 bases, with 5 bases between. The CDR3 loop reads CAISESSGNQPQHF. As DNA, the CDR3 is TGTGCCATCAGTGAGTCATCAGGCAATCAGCCCCAGCATTTT.

V is TRBV5-1 and J is TRBJ2-5, with D unclear. Trimming pared 1 base from V and 5 bases from J, leaving 15 bases between. Germline CDR1 reads SGHRS; CDR2 reads YFSETQ. The CDR3 extends over 15 amino acids. The CDR3 DNA is TGCGCCAGCAGCTTGACCATCAAACAAACGGAGACCCAGTACTTC. Encoded protein: CASSLTIKQTETQYF.

V and J are TRBV7-9 and TRBJ2-5; 10 bases align to TRBD1. From germline, CDR1 is SEHNR and CDR2 FQNEAQ (reference sequence). After removal of 5 bases from V and 5 bases from J, the junction contained 5 bases not matched to a gene. The CDR3 has 14 amino acids. CDR3 in DNA: TGTGCCAGCAGCCCCGGGACAGGGGCGGAGACCCAGTACTTC. Translation gives CASSPGTGAETQYF. Based on the CDR3 plus reference TRBV7-9 and TRBJ2-5, the full variable domain is DTGVSQNPRHKITKRGQNVTFRCDPISEHNRLYWYRQTLGQGPEFLTYFQNEAQLEKSRLLSDRFSAERPKGSFSTLEIQRTEQGDSAMYLCASSPGTGAETQYFGPGTRLLVL.

The genes are TRBV10-3 and TRBJ2-6; 9 bases agree with TRBD2. Per germline, CDR1 ENHRY and CDR2 SYGVKD. The length of the CDR3 is 18 residues. V shed 0 bases and J 3 bases; nucleotides not matched to a gene: 6. CDR3 nucleotide sequence: TGTGCCATCAGTGAGTCAAGCGGGAGGTTGAATGGGGCCAACGTCCTGACTTTC. The encoded protein is CAISESSGRLNGANVLTF.

The rearrangement joins TRBV28 to TRBJ2-2; possible D gene TRBD2, 5 bases. The CDR3 runs 21 residues. The germline gives CDR1 MDHEN, CDR2 SYDVKM. The ends were cut back, 6 bases at V and 1 base at J, with 30 bases in the middle. The CDR3 region is CASSPKPPTLRGKGNTGELFF. In DNA form, the CDR3 reads TGTGCCAGCAGCCCGAAACCTCCGACTCTACGGGGAAAGGGGAACACCGGGGAGCTGTTTTTT.

The chain links TRBV28 to TRBJ2-3; 7 nucleotides line up with TRBD1. Germline CDR1 and CDR2: MDHEN and SYDVKM. The J segment lost 4 bases and the V segment lost 2 bases, leaving 3 bases of the junction unmatched. The CDR3 has 14 amino acids. The CDR3 loop is CASSLQGDADTQYF. CDR3 nucleotides: TGTGCCAGCAGTTTACAGGGGGACGCAGATACGCAGTATTTT.

As for this clone: Germline and junction disagree at one end, which may indicate a read error. This chain connects TRBV28 to TRBJ1-2; maybe TRBD1 (6 bases). The CDR3 length is 14 residues. In germline, CDR1 is MDHEN, CDR2 SYDVKM. CDR3 sequence reads: CASSPGQLIYVYTF. CDR3 sequence (DNA): TGTGCCAGCAGCCCCGGACAGCTTATCTATGTCTACACCTTC.

The chain uses TRBV10-3 and TRBJ1-6; D is possibly TRBD1 (6 bases). The V gene lost 3 bases and the J gene lost 0 bases, with 9 bases spanning the gap. This CDR3 comprises 16 residues. Germline assignment: CDR1 ENHRY and CDR2 SYGVKD. The CDR3 DNA reads as TGTGCCATCAGTGAACAGGGTAGCTCCTATAATTCACCCCTCCACTTT. Translation: CAISEQGSSYNSPLHF.

V is TRBV7-9 and J is TRBJ1-5; 9 bases are shared with TRBD1. Germline V CDR1 and CDR2: SEHNR, FQNEAQ (reference sequence). The junction had 11 bases not matched to a gene; V was cut back by 7 bases and J by 1 base. CDR3 size: 17 residues. The CDR3 nucleotides are TGTGCCAGCAACTGGATGGGACAGGGCATAAGCAATCAGCCCCAGCATTTT. Its protein product is CASNWMGQGISNQPQHF.

This clone appeared a few times. The V gene is TRBV7-9, the J gene TRBJ1-1; the D is unclear. Trimming took off 5 bases at V and 10 bases at J, with 11 bases between the two ends. This CDR3 region has 11 residues. The V gene's germline CDR1 is SEHNR and CDR2 FQNEAQ (reference sequence). The CDR3 bases are TGTGCCAGCAGCGAATTCTACGGAGCTTTCTTT. Translating it yields CASSEFYGAFF.

J is TRBJ2-7 and V is TRBV12-3 or TRBV12-4; D unclear. Trimming took off 5 bases at V and 5 bases at J, with 13 bases between the two ends. This CDR3 spans 13 amino acids. In DNA form, the CDR3 reads TGTGCCAGCAGTCTAGACCGGTTCGACGAGCAGTACTTC. Translated: CASSLDRFDEQYF.

A few counts support this clone. The chain carries TRBV2 and TRBJ1-6, with D possibly matching TRBD1 (6 bases). Germline V gene sequence: CDR1 SNHLY, CDR2 FYNNEI. This CDR3 contains 15 residues. V was cut by 7 bases and J by 9 bases, with 19 bases left in between. In DNA form, the CDR3 reads TGTGCCAGCACCGCCCTGGGGGGGGCGCTTTCACCCCTCCACTTT. It specifies CASTALGGALSPLHF. Combining the CDR3 with reference TRBV2 and TRBJ1-6 gives the whole variable domain EPEVTQTPSHQVTQMGQEVILRCVPISNHLYFYWYRQILGQKVEFLVSFYNNEISEKSEIFDDQFSVERPDGSNFTLKIRSTKLEDSAMYFCASTALGGALSPLHFGNGTRLTVT.

This clone was counted a single time. The V call is TRBV7-8, the J call TRBJ2-6; 10 bases align to TRBD2. Germline V gene data show CDR1 as SGHVS and CDR2 as FQNEAQ. The CDR3 spans 20 residues. With V trimmed by 5 bases and J by 0 bases, 13 bases remained unmatched. The CDR3 is CASSRQPTVAGGSGANVLTF. The CDR3 DNA follows: TGTGCCAGCAGCCGTCAACCCACTGTAGCGGGAGGCTCTGGGGCCAACGTCCTGACTTTC.

J is TRBJ2-1 and V is TRBV28, with 10 nucleotides matching TRBD2. Germline CDR1 MDHEN, CDR2 SYDVKM. The CDR3 sequence is 19 residues long. V gave up 2 bases and J gave up 4 bases; unmatched junction bases: 14. Here the CDR3 reads CASSLPSGSPWGWYNEQFF. CDR3 coding DNA: TGTGCCAGCAGTTTACCTAGCGGGAGTCCGTGGGGCTGGTACAATGAGCAGTTCTTC.

This sequence joins TRBV4-3 and TRBJ2-1; the D gene is possibly TRBD1 (6 bases). This CDR3 is 15 amino acids long. Trimming pared 0 bases from V and 4 bases from J, leaving 10 bases between. Germline V gives CDR1 LGHNA, CDR2 YSLEER. This CDR3 is CASSQDRGVYNEQFF. CDR3 DNA sequence: TGCGCCAGCAGCCAAGACAGGGGAGTTTACAATGAGCAGTTCTTC.

This chain connects TRBV2 to TRBJ2-3; TRBD2 matches at 7 bases. The ends lost 3 bases at V and 5 bases at J; junction bases unmatched: 11. Germline assignment: CDR1 SNHLY and CDR2 FYNNEI. The CDR3 length is 16 residues. The CDR3 reads CASSDRGGRRGDTQYF. The CDR3 DNA sequence: TGTGCCAGCAGTGATCGAGGCGGGAGAAGGGGAGATACGCAGTATTTT.

The rearrangement links TRBV6-5 to TRBJ2-7, with 8 bases aligning to TRBD1. V was pared by 6 bases and J by 6 bases, with 10 bases of the junction left unmatched. The CDR3 is made up of 14 amino acids. Germline values: CDR1 MNHEY, CDR2 SVGAGI. The chain's CDR3 is CASRPGQDKLEQYF. CDR3 sequence (DNA): TGTGCCAGCAGACCGGGACAGGACAAACTCGAGCAGTACTTC.

The chain is built from TRBV19 and TRBJ1-2; 7 bases fit TRBD1. Germline lookup yields CDR1 LNHDA and CDR2 SQIVND (reference sequence). The CDR3 covers 15 residues. V lost 5 bases and J lost 5; bases outside the gene matches: 11. The CDR3 coding sequence is TGTGCCAGTAGTTCGACAGGGAGAGGACTTTATGGCTACACCTTC. As protein: CASSSTGRGLYGYTF. Full variable domain (rest looked up from reference TRBV19 and TRBJ1-2): DGGITQSPKYLFRKEGQNVTLSCEQNLNHDAMYWYRQDPGQGLRLIYYSQIVNDFQKGDIAEGYSVSREKKESFPLTVTSAQKNPTAFYLCASSSTGRGLYGYTFGSGTRLTVV.

This chain connects TRBV7-3 to TRBJ2-5; no reliable D call. Germline V lookup: CDR1 SGHTA, CDR2 FQGTGA. V lost 0 bases and J 4 bases, leaving 6 bases between the germline ends. The CDR3 spans 13 residues. The CDR3 coding sequence is TGTGCCAGCAGCTTAACCAGGCTAGAGACCCAGTACTTC. Its translation: CASSLTRLETQYF.

The chain combines TRBV7-2 with TRBJ2-7; the D gene is possibly TRBD2 (5 bases). CDR3 length: 15 amino acids. Germline V gene sequence: CDR1 SGHTA, CDR2 FQGNSA. The ends were cut back, 5 bases at V and 3 bases at J, with 17 bases in the middle. The CDR3 nucleotides read TGTGCCAGCAGCGAAAGCGCTGAACGGGGCTACGAGCAGTACTTC. It yields the protein CASSESAERGYEQYF.

The chain is built from TRBV28 and TRBJ1-4; possibly TRBD1 for D (6 bases). V lost 3 bases to trimming and J lost 4 bases, with 9 bases between them. This CDR3 contains 14 residues. Germline V gene data show CDR1 as MDHEN and CDR2 as SYDVKM. CDR3 region: CASSFGGHNEKLFF. The CDR3 region has the DNA TGTGCCAGCAGTTTTGGGGGACATAATGAAAAACTGTTTTTT.